The 7 T cell receptor beta chains below come from one sample, sequenced in a study of blood T cell repertoires in COVID-19. Sequencing used immunoSEQ multiplex PCR; TCRdb keeps in-frame clones, though not all of them. Of roughly 75,000 clones listed, 65% to 90% are singletons. The sequenced sample consisted of peripheral blood. The receptors were sampled from a man in his fifties with COVID-19, enrolled during active disease.

The genes are TRBV5-1 and TRBJ1-1; D unresolved. This CDR3 region has 15 residues. Germline V gene lookup returns CDR1 SGHRS and CDR2 YFSETQ. V shed 4 bases and J shed 1 base, with 14 bases lying between them. In DNA form, the CDR3 reads TGCGCCAGCAGCAACCGTGCAGGCAAGAACACTGAAGCTTTCTTT. This translates into CASSNRAGKNTEAFF.

This sequence joins TRBV30 and TRBJ1-5, with 7 nucleotides matching TRBD1. This CDR3 region has 13 residues. CDR1 and CDR2 (germline): GTSNPN, SVGIG (reference sequence). V lost 2 bases, J lost 5 bases, and 3 bases stayed unmatched. CDR3 DNA: TGTGCCTGGAGTACAGGGGTGGATCAGCCCCAGCATTTT. Translation gives CAWSTGVDQPQHF.

This clone was observed a few times. The chain couples TRBV9 to TRBJ1-1; the match to TRBD1 covers 9 bases. Germline trimming cut 3 bases from V and 5 bases from J; bases unmatched to any gene: 8. Germline V gives CDR1 SGDLS, CDR2 YYNGEE. The CDR3 length is 15 residues. CDR3 sequence reads: CASSAEGTGLTEAFF. CDR3 nucleotide sequence: TGTGCCAGCAGCGCGGAAGGGACAGGGCTTACTGAAGCTTTCTTT.

The CDR3 DNA reads TGCAGCGTTGAAGGGGCTAGCGGGAGGAATGAGCAGTTCTTC. Amino acid sequence: CSVEGASGRNEQFF. The V and J genes are TRBV29-1 and TRBJ2-1; TRBD2 matches 11 bases. This CDR3 has 14 amino acids. CDR1 is SQVTM and CDR2 is ANQGSEA in the germline V gene. Losses at the gene ends were 1 base for V and 7 bases for J; bases not matched to a gene: 3.

The chain employs TRBV29-1 and TRBJ2-7; 11 nucleotides line up with TRBD2. V was clipped by 4 bases and J by 9 bases; unmatched bases: 14. The V gene's germline CDR1 is SQVTM and CDR2 ANQGSEA. The CDR3 sequence is 15 residues long. CDR3 protein: CSVVGTSGRVNGQYF. The CDR3, as DNA: TGCAGCGTTGTAGGTACTAGCGGGAGAGTCAACGGGCAGTACTTC.

J is TRBJ1-2 and V is TRBV14; 8 nucleotides agree with TRBD1. CDR1 is SGHDN and CDR2 is FVKESK in the germline V gene. This CDR3 has 12 residues. After removal of 4 bases from V and 5 bases from J, the junction contained 0 bases not matched to a gene. The CDR3 loop reads CASSRQGYGYTF. CDR3 DNA sequence: TGTGCCAGCAGCCGACAGGGGTATGGCTACACCTTC.

The rearrangement joins TRBV2 to TRBJ1-4; TRBD1 matches at 8 bases. The CDR3 sequence is 14 residues long. CDR1 and CDR2 from the germline V gene are SNHLY and FYNNEI. V shed 3 bases and J 8 bases; nucleotides not matched to a gene: 5. The CDR3 is CASSERAGGEKLFF. As DNA, the CDR3 is TGTGCCAGCAGTGAGAGGGCAGGGGGCGAAAAACTGTTTTTT. The whole variable domain, filled in from reference TRBV2 and TRBJ1-4, reads EPEVTQTPSHQVTQMGQEVILRCVPISNHLYFYWYRQILGQKVEFLVSFYNNEISEKSEIFDDQFSVERPDGSNFTLKIRSTKLEDSAMYFCASSERAGGEKLFFGSGTQLSVL.